Below, one T cell receptor (beta chain) is given with its context. This sample is part of a study of blood T cell repertoires in COVID-19. About the research overall: Acute and convalescent COVID-19 specimens originated in the United States, Italy and Spain. The cDNA or gDNA used as material had been derived from T cells, B-cell-depleted T cells, or PBMCs.

As originally analysed: Amplification from reference gene primers served as the basis for estimated nucleated cell counts. Data came from immunoSEQ multiplex PCR; TCRdb stores just in-frame clones and leaves some out. Clone size and V and J calls were adopted from that table, with D and trimming inferred from the DNA. Of a few hundred thousand clones listed, 80% to 90% are singletons. Germline V gene lookup returns CDR1 DFQATT and CDR2 SNEGSKA (reference sequence). This CDR3 contains 11 residues. Between the trimmed V and J ends, which lost 6 bases and 4 bases, there was a span of 7 bases. The receptor was derived from a man aged 30 to 45 who had recovered from COVID-19. This chain uses TRBV20-1 with TRBJ2-1; D unresolved. The sample was PBMCs or T cells enriched from blood (not recorded which). Written as DNA, the CDR3 is TGCAGTGCCCTGAGGTACAATGAGCAGTTCTTC. It encodes CSALRYNEQFF.